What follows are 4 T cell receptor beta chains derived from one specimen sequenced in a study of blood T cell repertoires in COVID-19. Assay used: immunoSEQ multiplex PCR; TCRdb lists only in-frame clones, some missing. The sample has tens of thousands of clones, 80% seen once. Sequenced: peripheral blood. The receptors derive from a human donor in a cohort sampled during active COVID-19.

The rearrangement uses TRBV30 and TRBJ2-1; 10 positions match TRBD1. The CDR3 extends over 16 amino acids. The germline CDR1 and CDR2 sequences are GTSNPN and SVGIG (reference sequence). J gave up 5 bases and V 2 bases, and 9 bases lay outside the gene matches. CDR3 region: CAWSSLGTGANNEQFF. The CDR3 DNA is TGTGCCTGGAGTTCCCTCGGGACAGGGGCTAACAATGAGCAGTTCTTC.

The CDR3: CASSYSKGRGQEGANVLTF. In DNA, the CDR3 is TGTGCCAGCAGTTACTCGAAAGGACGCGGGCAGGAGGGGGCCAACGTCCTGACTTTC. The chain carries TRBV6-2 or TRBV6-3 and TRBJ2-6; TRBD2 is a possible D gene (5 bases). The CDR3 covers 19 residues. V lost 0 bases and J 4 bases, leaving 19 bases between the germline ends. Germline assignment: CDR1 MNHEY and CDR2 SVGEGT.

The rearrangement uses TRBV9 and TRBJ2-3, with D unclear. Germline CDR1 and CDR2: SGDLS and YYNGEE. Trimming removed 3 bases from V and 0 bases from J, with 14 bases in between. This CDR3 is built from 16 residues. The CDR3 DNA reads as TGTGCCAGCAGCGCCCGTCCATACTCAAGCACAGATACGCAGTATTTT. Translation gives CASSARPYSSTDTQYF.

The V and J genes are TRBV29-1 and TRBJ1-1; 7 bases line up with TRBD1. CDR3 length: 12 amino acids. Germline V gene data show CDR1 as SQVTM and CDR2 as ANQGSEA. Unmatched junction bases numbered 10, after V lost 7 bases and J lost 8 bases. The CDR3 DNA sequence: TGCAGCGCCAGACAGGGCGTCAGGGAAGCTTTCTTT. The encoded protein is CSARQGVREAFF.